A single sample is the source of the 24 T cell receptor beta chains below, sequenced in a study of T cell repertoires in cytomegalovirus infection. TCRdb re-derived calls from the reads in MiXCR, one entry per CDR3 protein. This table holds approximately 140,000 distinct CDR3 sequences, 6.5% found once. Material: PBMCs. All receptors derive from a human donor in good health (CMV status not recorded). Some clones in this sample may be carry-over from other donors' samples.

The rearrangement links TRBV5-5 to TRBJ1-1; weak D call: TRBD1 (6 bases). The length of the CDR3 is 14 residues. In germline, CDR1 is SGHKS, CDR2 YYEKEE (reference sequence). Trimming took 4 bases from V and 6 from J, leaving 16 bases between them. For the CDR3, the DNA is TGTGCCAGCAGCCGCATTACAGGGACTCCTGAAGCTTTCTTT. Protein sequence: CASSRITGTPEAFF.

This clonotype was seen at least ten times. The chain has TRBV6-1 and TRBJ1-5, with D perhaps TRBD1 (5 bases). Germline lookup yields CDR1 MNHNS and CDR2 SASEGT. Trimming cost V 5 bases and J 5 bases, with 13 bases left between them. The CDR3 extends over 14 amino acids. CDR3 in DNA: TGTGCCAGCAGTTTACGGGGCAGCCATCAGCCCCAGCATTTT. It translates to CASSLRGSHQPQHF.

This clonotype was seen repeatedly, ten times or more. The chain carries TRBV24-1 and TRBJ2-5; 11 bases are a match to TRBD1. The CDR3 length is 15 residues. CDR1 KGHDR and CDR2 SFDVKD come from the germline V gene. The trim removed 4 bases at V and 5 bases at J, leaving 5 bases unmatched. CDR3 sequence reads: CATSEAGTGGETQYF. CDR3 sequence (DNA): TGTGCCACCAGTGAAGCCGGGACAGGGGGGGAGACCCAGTACTTC.

The J gene is TRBJ2-1, the V gene TRBV5-5, with 10 bases lining up with TRBD2. The CDR3 contains 16 residues. Looked up from germline, CDR1 is SGHKS and CDR2 is YYEKEE (reference sequence). J was trimmed by 0 bases and V by 5 bases; bases with no gene match: 5. CDR3 DNA sequence: TGTGCCAGCAGAGCCGGACTAGCGGCCTCCTACAATGAGCAGTTCTTC. It is translated as CASRAGLAASYNEQFF. The full variable domain, rest sourced from reference TRBV5-5 and TRBJ2-1, is DAGVTQSPTHLIKTRGQQVTLRCSPISGHKSVSWYQQVLGQGPQFIFQYYEKEERGRGNFPDRFSARQFPNYSSELNVNALLLGDSALYLCASRAGLAASYNEQFFGPGTRLTVL.

Ten or more counts support this clonotype. J is TRBJ1-1 and V is TRBV12-3 or TRBV12-4; D may be TRBD1 (5 bases). The CDR3 spans 14 residues. Trimming left V 7 bases short and J 1 base short, with 13 bases between. CDR3 sequence: CASILGAPNTEAFF. The DNA for the CDR3 is TGTGCCAGCATCCTCGGGGCCCCGAACACTGAAGCTTTCTTT.

Many counts were recorded for this clonotype. V and J are TRBV12-3 or TRBV12-4 and TRBJ2-7; a weak D match, TRBD1 (6 bases). This CDR3 contains 13 residues. V was clipped by 6 bases and J by 2 bases, with 11 bases between them. The CDR3 sequence: CASRPAGAYEQYF. CDR3 nucleotides: TGTGCCAGCAGACCGGCAGGGGCCTACGAGCAGTACTTC.

At least ten counts were recorded for this clonotype. The J gene is TRBJ2-1, the V gene TRBV29-1; D may be TRBD1 (6 bases). This CDR3 is built from 15 residues. The V end was cut by 4 bases, the J end by 5 bases, with 18 bases between. CDR1 is SQVTM and CDR2 is ANQGSEA in the germline V gene. CDR3 region: CSVALPGQHNNEQFF. The CDR3 nucleotides read TGCAGCGTTGCCTTACCGGGACAACACAACAATGAGCAGTTCTTC.

This clonotype was picked up many times. The J gene is TRBJ1-1, the V gene TRBV19, with no clear D. Germline CDR1 LNHDA, CDR2 SQIVND (reference sequence). The CDR3 extends over 11 amino acids. Trimming took off 8 bases at V and 10 bases at J, with 14 bases between the two ends. The CDR3 region is CASYTVTRAFF. The CDR3 coding sequence is TGTGCCAGTTACACGGTTACCCGAGCTTTCTTT.

This clonotype has ten or more counts. This sequence joins TRBV28 and TRBJ2-7; 9 positions match TRBD1. The V segment lost 5 bases and the J segment 5 bases; nucleotides outside the gene matches: 13. Germline CDR1 and CDR2: MDHEN and SYDVKM. CDR3 length: 16 amino acids. Here the CDR3 reads CASSLNRDRAKNEQYF. The CDR3 nucleotides read TGTGCCAGCAGTCTCAACCGGGACAGGGCAAAAAACGAGCAGTACTTC.

This clonotype was recorded many times. DNA for the CDR3: TGTGCCAGCAGCCCCCCCATCAATACAGATACGCAGTATTTT. Translated, it gives CASSPPINTDTQYF. V and J are TRBV7-2 and TRBJ2-3; D is undetermined. The CDR3 is 14 amino acids. Germline V gene data show CDR1 as SGHTA and CDR2 as FQGNSA. The V end lost 5 bases, the J end lost 3 bases, and 12 bases lay between the germline ends.

At least ten counts were recorded for this clonotype. The J gene is TRBJ1-2, the V gene TRBV7-2; perhaps TRBD1 as D (5 bases). The germline V gene encodes CDR1 SGHTA and CDR2 FQGNSA. Between the trimmed V and J ends, which lost 6 bases and 6 bases, there was a span of 20 bases. The CDR3 covers 15 residues. Here the CDR3 DNA reads TGTGCCAGCAGGGGGACCGGGACCTTTAGGGATGGCTACACCTTC. This codes for CASRGTGTFRDGYTF.

This clonotype was seen many times. The gene calls are TRBV15 and TRBJ2-5; D might be TRBD2 (5 bases). The germline CDR1 and CDR2 sequences are LNHNV and YYDKDF (reference sequence). V was cut by 1 base and J by 2 bases, with 17 bases left in between. The CDR3 covers 17 residues. In DNA, the CDR3 is TGTGCCACCAGCAGAGGCGGCAGGTGGGGAGATCAAGAGACCCAGTACTTC. Its translation: CATSRGGRWGDQETQYF. Combining the CDR3 with reference TRBV15 and TRBJ2-5 gives the whole variable domain DAMVIQNPRYQVTQFGKPVTLSCSQTLNHNVMYWYQQKSSQAPKLLFHYYDKDFNNEADTPDNFQSRRPNTSFCFLDIRSPGLGDTAMYLCATSRGGRWGDQETQYFGPGTRLLVL.

This clonotype was recorded at least ten times. The chain is built from TRBV11-2 and TRBJ2-3; TRBD2 matches 8 bases. The CDR3 loop spans 19 amino acids. Germline-derived CDR1 and CDR2 are SGHAT and FQNNGV. The V segment lost 3 bases and the J segment 5 bases; nucleotides outside the gene matches: 19. CDR3 in amino acids: CASSFQPKRGAGAKDTQYF. As DNA, the CDR3 is TGTGCCAGCAGCTTCCAGCCAAAAAGGGGAGCGGGGGCGAAAGATACGCAGTATTTT.

This clonotype was seen many times. The chain employs TRBV7-2 and TRBJ2-3, with D perhaps TRBD2 (5 bases). Germline V CDR1 and CDR2: SGHTA, FQGNSA. This CDR3 has 15 residues. V gave up 3 bases and J gave up 0 bases, with 10 bases separating them. The CDR3 nucleotides read TGTGCCAGCAGCTTGAACGGGGTTAGCACAGATACGCAGTATTTT. Translation gives CASSLNGVSTDTQYF.

Ten or more counts support this clonotype. The chain employs TRBV15 and TRBJ2-6; D unresolved. Trimming removed 0 bases from V and 1 base from J, with 7 bases in between. Germline V lookup: CDR1 LNHNV, CDR2 YYDKDF (reference sequence). This CDR3 comprises 16 residues. The CDR3 bases are TGTGCCACCAGCAGAGATTCTGGGTCTGGGGCCAACGTCCTGACTTTC. Translation gives CATSRDSGSGANVLTF.

This clonotype came up a few times. The chain links TRBV7-2 to TRBJ1-1, with D possibly being TRBD1 (5 bases). Germline CDR1 is SGHTA and CDR2 is FQGNSA. The CDR3 runs 16 residues. Deletions cut 7 bases from V and 4 bases from J, with 22 bases between. The CDR3 nucleotides are TGTGCCAGCACCCCGGGGGGGAGGGGCGGACGCACTGAAGCTTTCTTT. This codes for CASTPGGRGGRTEAFF.

This clonotype was counted at least ten times. The chain carries TRBV2 and TRBJ2-7; D perhaps matches TRBD1 (5 bases). Germline CDR1 reads SNHLY; CDR2 reads FYNNEI. The CDR3 contains 12 residues. Trimming left V 10 bases short and J 3 bases short, with 13 bases between. The CDR3 region has the DNA TGTGCCATCGCAGACAGCTTCTACGAGCAGTACTTC. This codes for CAIADSFYEQYF.

Many counts were recorded for this clonotype. V is TRBV20-1 and J is TRBJ2-3; 8 bases are a match to TRBD2. CDR3 size: 14 residues. J gave up 0 bases and V 6 bases, and 5 bases lay outside the gene matches. The germline CDR1 and CDR2 sequences are DFQATT and SNEGSKA (reference sequence). The chain's CDR3 is CSAGGGISTDTQYF. DNA for the CDR3: TGCAGTGCAGGCGGGGGGATTAGCACAGATACGCAGTATTTT.

This clonotype was picked up a small number of times. The chain links TRBV6-6 to TRBJ2-2, with unresolved D. Germline V lookup: CDR1 MNHNY, CDR2 SVGAGI (reference sequence). Trimming left V 7 bases short and J 1 base short, with 10 bases between. This CDR3 comprises 14 residues. As DNA, the CDR3 is TGTGCCAGCAACCAAGACCGGAACACCGGGGAGCTGTTTTTT. Encoded protein: CASNQDRNTGELFF.

This clonotype occurred a few times. The chain joins TRBV5-1 to TRBJ2-3; D might be TRBD1 (7 bases). This CDR3 is 16 amino acids long. Deletions cut 3 bases from V and 2 bases from J, with 16 bases between. CDR1 and CDR2 from the germline V gene are SGHRS and YFSETQ. CDR3 coding DNA: TGCGCCAGCAGCTGGGCGGGACAGAGGATCACAGATACGCAGTATTTT. It codes for CASSWAGQRITDTQYF.

This clonotype was detected only a few times. The V gene is TRBV29-1, the J gene TRBJ1-1; tentative D call: TRBD1 (6 bases). Trimming left V 5 bases short and J 4 bases short, with 14 bases between. There are 13 residues in the CDR3. Per the germline V gene, CDR1 is SQVTM and CDR2 is ANQGSEA. CDR3 amino acids: CSVPDRSRTEAFF. The CDR3 DNA reads TGCAGCGTTCCCGACAGGTCGCGCACTGAAGCTTTCTTT.

This clonotype was detected ten times or more. The chain carries TRBV7-2 and TRBJ2-1; perhaps TRBD2 as D (6 bases). This CDR3 has 17 amino acids. The V gene lost 1 base and the J gene lost 0 bases, with 13 bases spanning the gap. Germline V CDR1 and CDR2: SGHTA, FQGNSA. DNA for the CDR3: TGTGCCAGCAGCTTAGGGAGGGCGGGGAGCTCCTACAATGAGCAGTTCTTC. Translation: CASSLGRAGSSYNEQFF.

The V gene is TRBV6-2 or TRBV6-3, the J gene TRBJ2-2; D is unresolved. The CDR3 sequence is 15 residues long. Germline lookup yields CDR1 MNHEY and CDR2 SVGEGT. Deletions cut 6 bases from V and 4 bases from J, with 15 bases between. CDR3 in DNA: TGTGCCAGCAGCCCACATTTGTTAAGCACCGGGGAGCTGTTTTTT. It encodes CASSPHLLSTGELFF.

In this sample, this clonotype turned up a few times. The rearrangement links TRBV5-1 to TRBJ1-1; D might be TRBD1 (6 bases). Germline V lookup: CDR1 SGHRS, CDR2 YFSETQ. CDR3 length: 15 amino acids. Trimming removed 4 bases from V and 4 bases from J, with 17 bases in between. CDR3 region: CASSLVTGKGTEAFF. Here the CDR3 DNA reads TGCGCCAGCAGCCTTGTAACAGGGAAGGGCACTGAAGCTTTCTTT.